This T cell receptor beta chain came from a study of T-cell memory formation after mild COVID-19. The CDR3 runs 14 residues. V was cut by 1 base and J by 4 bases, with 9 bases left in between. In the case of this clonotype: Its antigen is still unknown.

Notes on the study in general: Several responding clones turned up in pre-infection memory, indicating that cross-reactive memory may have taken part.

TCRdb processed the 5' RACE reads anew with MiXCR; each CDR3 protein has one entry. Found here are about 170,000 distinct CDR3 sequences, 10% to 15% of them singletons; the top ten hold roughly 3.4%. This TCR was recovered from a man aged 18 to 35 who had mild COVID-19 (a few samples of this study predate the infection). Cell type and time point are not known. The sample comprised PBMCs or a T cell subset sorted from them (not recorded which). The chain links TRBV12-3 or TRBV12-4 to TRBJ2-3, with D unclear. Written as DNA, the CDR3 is TGTGCCAGCAGTTTAGGACGGTTTGCAGATACGCAGTATTTT. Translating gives CASSLGRFADTQYF.